These T cell receptor beta chains were read from a single sample in a study of T-cell memory formation after mild COVID-19. TCRdb re-derived calls from the 5' RACE reads in MiXCR, one entry per CDR3 protein. The sample shows over 400,000 distinct CDR3 sequences, about 25% of them seen only once. The specimen was PBMCs or a T cell subset sorted from them (not recorded which). These receptors were collected from an adult woman who had mild COVID-19 (a few samples of this study predate the infection). Cell type and time point are not known. Each CDR3 is given with its conserved first and last residue. D genes are given only for firm matches. The size field is filled for only some rows; it gives once, few, many or a size class.

clone_size j_call v_call cdr3_length d_call cdr3_nt cdr3_aa
few TRBJ2-7 TRBV27 13 NA TGTGCCAGCAGTTTATTCGCCCAATACGAGCAGTACTTC CASSLFAQYEQYF
NA TRBJ2-7 TRBV3-1 16 TRBD2 TGTGCCAGCCCCGGACTAGCGGGAGTAGAGATCTACGAGCAGTACTTC CASPGLAGVEIYEQYF
NA TRBJ1-5 TRBV2 18 NA TGTGCCAGCAGTGAATCCTACACCCAGCCCTTAAGCAATCAGCCCCAGCATTTT CASSESYTQPLSNQPQHF
few TRBJ1-1 TRBV4-3 16 NA TGCGCCAGCAGCCAAGATTTGGCACTCGAGGGGACTGAAGCTTTCTTT CASSQDLALEGTEAFF
NA TRBJ2-7 TRBV2 12 NA TGTGCCAGCAGTGTGACTACCTACGAGCAGTACTTC CASSVTTYEQYF
few TRBJ2-1 TRBV12-3/TRBV12-4 12 NA TGTGCCAGCAGTTTTCTTTTCAATGAGCAGTTCTTC CASSFLFNEQFF
few TRBJ2-7 TRBV6-2/TRBV6-3 10 NA TGTGCCAGCGGGGCCTGGGAGCAGTACTTC CASGAWEQYF
few TRBJ2-3 TRBV6-6 17 NA TGTGCCAGCAGGCGCTTATTAGCCACTTCGGGCACAGATACGCAGTATTTT CASRRLLATSGTDTQYF
NA TRBJ2-1 TRBV5-1 14 NA TGCGCCAGCAGCTTGGCGGGGCAGGCGAGTGAGCAGTTCTTC CASSLAGQASEQFF
few TRBJ1-1 TRBV18 17 NA TGTGCCAGCTCACCTACAGTCGGGGGTGGAATGAACACTGAAGCTTTCTTT CASSPTVGGGMNTEAFF
few TRBJ2-3 TRBV6-5 15 TRBD1 TGTGCCAGCAGATCGCTAGGGGGCGAGACAGATACGCAGTATTTT CASRSLGGETDTQYF
NA TRBJ1-3 TRBV15 14 NA TGTGCCACGGCTTTGGGCTCGGCGGGAAACACCATATATTTT CATALGSAGNTIYF
NA TRBJ1-1 TRBV29-1 12 NA TGCAGCGTCTTGGACGGGAACACTGAAGCTTTCTTT CSVLDGNTEAFF